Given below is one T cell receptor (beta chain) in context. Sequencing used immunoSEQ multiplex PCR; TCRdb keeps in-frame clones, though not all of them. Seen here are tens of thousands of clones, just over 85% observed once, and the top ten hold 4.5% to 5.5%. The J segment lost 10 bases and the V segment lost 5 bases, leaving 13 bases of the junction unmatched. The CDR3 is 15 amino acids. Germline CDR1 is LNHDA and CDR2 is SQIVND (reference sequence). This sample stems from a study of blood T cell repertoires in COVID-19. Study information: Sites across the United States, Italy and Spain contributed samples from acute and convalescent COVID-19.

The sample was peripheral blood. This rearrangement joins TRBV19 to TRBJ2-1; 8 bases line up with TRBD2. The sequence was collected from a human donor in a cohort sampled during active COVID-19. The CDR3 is CASSSPGLVLDEQFF. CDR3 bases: TGTGCCAGTAGTTCGCCGGGACTAGTATTAGACGAGCAGTTCTTC. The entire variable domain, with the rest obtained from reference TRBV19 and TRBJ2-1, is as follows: DGGITQSPKYLFRKEGQNVTLSCEQNLNHDAMYWYRQDPGQGLRLIYYSQIVNDFQKGDIAEGYSVSREKKESFPLTVTSAQKNPTAFYLCASSSPGLVLDEQFFGPGTRLTVL.